This T cell receptor beta chain stems from a study of T cell responses to AZD1222 COVID-19 vaccine. The study's findings and limits: It should be noted that donors were predominantly white British and more often female, and clonal diversity was possibly underestimated. Repertoires were sampled only after the peak T cell response. The study found Spike-specific TCR breadth and depth rose after two AZD1222 doses. Baseline seropositivity occurred in only a handful of AZD1222 recipients.

Measured with immunoSEQ multiplex PCR; TCRdb has only the in-frame clones, and not every one. The sample carries tens of thousands of clones, 88% recorded once. This CDR3 has 15 amino acids. Germline loops: CDR1 SEHNR, CDR2 FQNEAQ (reference sequence). The germline V and J ends were trimmed by 1 base and 3 bases, with 9 bases remaining between them. For this clone: As yet, its antigen is unknown.

The chain is built from TRBV7-9 and TRBJ1-4; weak D call: TRBD1 (5 bases). The sample was peripheral blood, taken on day 0 of AZD1222 vaccination. The sequence was collected from an adult in good health. This CDR3 reads CASSLDPGANEKLFF. The CDR3 DNA sequence: TGTGCCAGCAGCTTAGATCCGGGGGCTAATGAAAAACTGTTTTTT.